This T cell receptor beta chain was documented in a study of cytomegalovirus exposure and HLA in healthy donors (TCRdb year 2017). Looking at the study overall: In an earlier analysis of 587 of the donors, roughly 300 Gb of sequence data and approximately 120 million unique TCR beta sequences from about 179 million T cells were reported. The number of typed donors differed by locus: about 620-640 for A, B, C, DRB1 and DQB1; approximately 540 for DQA1; some 590 for DPA1; and about 450 for DPB1. A later genetic analysis used genome-wide SNP genotypes for about 55% of the 666 donors, treating that subset as a discovery cohort. The study profiled the T cell repertoires of more than 500 subjects by immunosequencing and related them to cytomegalovirus serostatus. HLA typing included class I and class II loci at four-digit resolution. An early release that covered 640 HLA-typed donors contained approximately 300 gigabases of sequencing data and tens of millions of unique TCR sequences. Rather than drawing on any new phenotypic data, the later analysis identified candidate immune exposures from TCR beta sequences and the way those sequences occurred across donors. Donor age, sex, ethnicity and CMV serostatus were collected together with the repertoire data. Every repertoire in the discovery cohort had been generated on one and the same sequencing platform. To predict cytomegalovirus infection status, the study combined high-throughput TCR immunosequencing, statistical association of individual TCRs with disease status, and machine learning. An earlier analysis of about 620 of the donors applied high-throughput TCR beta sequencing to assess whether each TCR beta V gene segment acted as functional or pseudogenic. The study aimed to test whether cataloging public T cell receptors could reveal signatures of past pathogen exposure. To study patterns of TCR occurrence, a later analysis re-analyzed previously published TCR beta repertoires from around 660 donors and added high-resolution HLA genotyping. In addition to the first cohort of around 670 subjects, a separate validation cohort of under 150 different subjects was used. Roughly 5 DR-DQ haplotypes were handled as single units for association and clustering, since linkage in the cohort was strong. Among approximately 370 genotyped donors of the cohort, an average of approximately 240,000 unique TCR beta nucleotide sequences was sequenced per donor, of which about 18% were non-productive. Among the roughly 370 genotyped donors, approximately 77% belonged to the genetic ancestry cluster associated with self-reported Caucasian donors.

The CDR3 has 10 amino acids, counting both end residues. The CDR1 and CDR2 encoded by the germline V gene are MNHGY and SVAAGI. The cohort consisted of 666 healthy bone marrow donors. All cohort members were sampled while nominally healthy, although unrecorded immune exposures were likely present. The donor tested CMV seronegative, placing the donor among the roughly 350 seronegative members of the cohort. A peripheral blood sample was provided by each donor, and peripheral blood mononuclear cells were used for TCR beta sequencing. The Qiagen DNeasy Blood Extraction Kit was used to extract genomic DNA from the blood cell samples. Summary of the overall study and its limitations: In the study, around 150 TCR beta chains were listed as associated with cytomegalovirus. In a later genetic analysis, fewer N-insertions in productive TCRs were reported among donors in an Asian-associated ancestry cluster than the roughly 640-donor mean. The only immune exposure information available for the cohort was CMV serostatus. This cohort had only TCR beta chains sequenced, and the lack of alpha or paired-chain data limited which features could be detected. A group of highly shared sequence variants was considered likely to be a technical artifact of the sequencing pipeline. An earlier analysis of approximately 570 of the donors showed that most TCR beta V segments appeared in productive rearrangements either about 90% or about 30% of the time, which broadly matched IMGT annotations. Some IMGT-functional V segments, including TRBV6-2 and TRBV6-3, could not be distinguished by the 87-base-pair reads and were therefore excluded. A later analysis associated roughly 17,000 TCR beta sequences with specific HLA alleles at a false discovery rate of 0.05. In a later analysis, most CMV-associated TCR beta chains were found to appear HLA-restricted, with HLA associations seemingly driven largely by CMV exposure. Fewer than 20 rarely observed V segments, including chromosome 9 orphons, were excluded from the earlier analysis of some 590 of the donors because counts were too low. Roughly uniform sequencing depth across donors was assumed in presence/absence analyses, although this assumption may not hold. According to a later analysis, TCR association rates differed among HLA loci, with DRB1 alleles showing the most associated TCRs and HLA-C alleles showing the fewest. Because HLA typing was missing for some donors at each locus, association tests included only the typed subset. Three of the identified cytomegalovirus-associated TCR beta chains were confirmed in vitro to be specific for cytomegalovirus antigens. Linkage disequilibrium might explain the correlated functional status among segregating V segments, but an unknown experimental factor could not be excluded. According to a later analysis, parvovirus B19, influenza, CMV and Epstein-Barr virus appeared linked to several top co-occurrence clusters. A further reported finding was that TCR beta sequences accurately predicted the HLA-A and HLA-B alleles for most subjects in the first cohort. In a later analysis, HLA-associated TCR beta chains were found to be more clonally expanded and to have lower generation probabilities than equally common non-associated chains. The authors suggested that the approach could potentially be generalized to other disease states and immunological phenotypes. Assigning TCR associations to individual alleles was difficult when HLA alleles, especially DR and DQ, strongly co-occurred. Cytomegalovirus status was reported to be diagnosed by the classifier with high specificity and sensitivity in both the original and validation cohorts. Most TCR sequences were observed very rarely across donors, whereas some public TCRs were present in many individuals. In a later genetic analysis, a missense DCLRE1C variant was associated with V-gene and J-gene trimming of TCR beta chains, and the association was replicated in an independent cohort.

Concerning this clone itself: Its antigen is unknown. The missing conserved phenylalanine or tryptophan at the end of this CDR3 makes a read error likely. The limits of the CDR3 on the DNA are not certain, so only TCRdb's listed CDR3 is given.

Libraries were made using the immunoSEQ multiplex PCR assay. The multiplex PCR relied on a mix of 60 forward primers for TCR Vbeta segments and 13 reverse primers for TCR Jbeta segments. A multiplex PCR assay on genomic DNA amplified the CDR3 region of rearranged TCR beta genes. Amplified TCR beta libraries were sequenced as 87-base-pair reads on the Illumina HiSeq System. The study's processing was this. Across the 500 to 700 repertoires, a later analysis counted 75 million to 90 million unique TCR beta chains, some 11 million of which were shared by at least two donors. Raw reads were error-corrected and collapsed into unique sequences by a nearest-neighbor algorithm in which closely related sequences were merged to remove PCR and sequencing errors. To assign V, D and J gene segments, CDR3 sequences were aligned to IMGT reference sequences. For a sequence to be retained, at least a six-nucleotide match to both a V gene segment and a J gene segment was required. A rearrangement was called productive if the CDR3 had no stop codons and remained in frame with V and J, and every other rearrangement was called non-productive. Following IMGT convention, CDR3 was defined as the stretch from the second conserved V-encoded cysteine to the conserved J-encoded phenylalanine. In an earlier analysis of roughly 610 of the donors, sequences lacking an unambiguous match to a single V gene segment were excluded. In an earlier analysis of approximately 590 of the donors, V segments were called functional above 56.7% productive rearrangements and were called segregating when the between-donor standard deviation exceeded 5%. A statistical classification framework was built to diagnose cytomegalovirus status from the catalog of TCR beta chain sequences. In a later analysis, TCR nucleotide sequences were compared against IMGT/GENE-DB human TR gene sequences so that V and J genes could be assigned. In a later analysis, CDR3 sequences and most-parsimonious VDJ recombination scenarios were assigned using the TCRdist pipeline. In a later analysis, each TCR beta chain was defined by its CDR3 amino acid sequence together with its V-gene family, and reads lacking a unique V-gene family were excluded. A later analysis removed 500 to 600 highly shared, low-generation-probability nucleotide sequences to deal with suspected cross-contamination and a sequencing artifact. In a later analysis, a clonal expansion index was calculated for each public chain from normalized within-repertoire ranks of inferred template counts. A later analysis computed generation probabilities with a VDJ recombination model fitted to out-of-frame rearrangements, and checked the results against IGoR. A later analysis scored TCR-TCR, TCR-HLA and TCR-CMV co-occurrence with hypergeometric tests, applying a repertoire-size bias correction to TCR pairs. False discovery rates were estimated in a later analysis by permuting HLA or CMV assignments 20 times. In a later analysis, co-occurring TCRs were grouped with DBSCAN, and TCRdist sequence similarity was added when clustering was performed within HLA-allele-positive subsets. Co-occurrence clustering excluded repertoires with fewer than 30,000 or more than 120,000 public chains, plus five with anomalous nucleotide sharing. Not all clones reach the TCRdb copy of this immuneACCESS table, which keeps in-frame sequences only. Checked studies attribute under half of the gap to unresolved V genes and leave the rest unexplained. V, J and clone size are those of that table, while D and trimming were read from the DNA. For this sample there are about 98,000 clones; roughly three quarters appear just once. 1.4% to 1.5% of the sample belongs to the ten largest clones.

The chain is assembled from TRBV6-9 and TRBJ1-6; TRBD1 was called by the table and not checked on the DNA. The sequenced material came from PBMCs. This receptor was taken from a man between 35 and 55 years old in good health and CMV-seronegative. This receptor carries the CDR3 CASRRDRVTG.